Listed below are T cell receptor beta chains from one sample, sequenced in a study of cytomegalovirus exposure and HLA in healthy donors. The assay was immunoSEQ multiplex PCR, and TCRdb's table has in-frame clones only and misses some. This table has 65,000 to 75,000 clones, 74% appearing once. Sample: PBMCs. These receptor sequences come from a woman aged 55-75 years in good health and CMV-seropositive. The CDR3 runs from the conserved cysteine through the conserved F or W. Each record gives: V gene, D gene, J gene, clone size, CDR3 DNA, CDR3 protein. A D gene is named only where the DNA matches it firmly. Not every row has a clone size; where given, it reads once, few, many or a size class.

>TRBV11-2|TRBD1|TRBJ2-7|once
TGTGCCAGCAGCGGAACCGACCGGGACAGGGGAAGCGAGCAGTACTTC
CASSGTDRDRGSEQYF
>TRBV6-5|TRBD1|TRBJ1-2|NA
TGTGCCAGCAGTGGGCCGGGACAGGGCCTCCGGAGCTACACCTTC
CASSGPGQGLRSYTF
>TRBV4-1|TRBD1|TRBJ2-2|NA
TGCGCCAGCAGCCAAGATTCCGGACAGGGGGTGAGCGGGGAGCTGTTTTTT
CASSQDSGQGVSGELFF
>TRBV15|NA|TRBJ2-2|NA
TGTGCCACCAGCAGGGGACAGCGGGCCGGGGAGCTGTTTTTT
CATSRGQRAGELFF
>TRBV30|TRBD1|TRBJ1-3|few
TGTGCCTGGAGTGGGGGACAGCTCTCTGGAAACACCATATATTTT
CAWSGGQLSGNTIYF
>TRBV29-1|NA|TRBJ2-7|NA
TGCAGCGTCCGGGACATGATAGACGAGCAGTACTTC
CSVRDMIDEQYF
>TRBV5-1|NA|TRBJ1-1|NA
TGCGCCAGCAGCTTGGATACATCCAAGAACACTGAAGCTTTCTTT
CASSLDTSKNTEAFF
>TRBV10-3|TRBD2|TRBJ2-1|NA
TGTGCCATCAGTGACAAAGCGGGGGGCTCCTACAATGAGCAGTTCTTC
CAISDKAGGSYNEQFF
>TRBV19|NA|TRBJ1-1|NA
TGTGCCAGTAGTATAGTTGGGGGGACCACTGAAGCTTTCTTT
CASSIVGGTTEAFF
>TRBV6-1|NA|TRBJ1-1|NA
TGTGCCAGCAGTCACGAGGAGGCCACTGAAGCTTTCTTT
CASSHEEATEAFF
>TRBV5-8|TRBD1|TRBJ2-2|once
TGTGCCAGCAGCTTGGCGGACAGGGGCACCGGGGAGCTGTTTTTT
CASSLADRGTGELFF
>TRBV9|NA|TRBJ1-2|NA
TGTGCCAGCAGCGTAGTTACTCAGGCCTCCTATGGCTACACCTTC
CASSVVTQASYGYTF
>TRBV29-1|TRBD1|TRBJ1-2|NA
TGCAGCGTTGAATCTGGACAGGCCACCTACACCTTC
CSVESGQATYTF
>TRBV29-1|TRBD2|TRBJ2-5|NA
TGCAGCGTTGATGTGTCTAGCGGGCCCCAAGAGACCCAGTACTTC
CSVDVSSGPQETQYF
>TRBV7-9|NA|TRBJ2-2|NA
TGTGCCAGCAGCTCCAGGGTGAGATACGAGGACACCGGGGAGCTGTTTTTT
CASSSRVRYEDTGELFF
>TRBV11-2|NA|TRBJ1-4|NA
TGTGCCAGCAGCTCACGGCCGGGACAAGGCAATGAAAAACTGTTTTTT
CASSSRPGQGNEKLFF
>TRBV18|TRBD1|TRBJ2-5|NA
TGTGCCAGCTCACTGACGAGACAGGGCCTTTCCGAGGAGACCCAGTACTTC
CASSLTRQGLSEETQYF
>TRBV13|NA|TRBJ2-3|NA
TGTGCCAGCAGCTTAGTGGACAGACGCACAGATACGCAGTATTTT
CASSLVDRRTDTQYF
>TRBV4-1|NA|TRBJ2-7|NA
TGCGCCAGCAGCCAAGTTAGTAGCGGCAACCTCTACGAGCAGTACTTC
CASSQVSSGNLYEQYF
>TRBV12-5|NA|TRBJ2-1|few
TGTGCTAGTGGTTTCGCAGGGAAATGGAATGAGCAGTTCTTC
CASGFAGKWNEQFF
>TRBV5-1|NA|TRBJ1-1|NA
TGCGCCAGCAGCTTGGCCTCGAACACTGAAGCTTTCTTT
CASSLASNTEAFF
>TRBV19|NA|TRBJ2-2|NA
TGTGCCAGTAGTCATCCGGGATCCGGTAACCCCGGGGAGCTGTTTTTT
CASSHPGSGNPGELFF
>TRBV4-2|NA|TRBJ1-2|NA
TGTGCCAGCAGCCAAGATAAGGCAGGGGCTCACTATGGCTACACCTTC
CASSQDKAGAHYGYTF
>TRBV30|NA|TRBJ1-1|once
TGTGCCTGGCAGGGGATGGAAGCTTTCTTT
CAWQGMEAFF
>TRBV19|TRBD1|TRBJ1-4|NA
TGTGCCAGTAGTAGCACCCGACAGGGCGGAAAACTGTTTTTT
CASSSTRQGGKLFF
>TRBV7-9|TRBD1|TRBJ2-2|NA
TGTGCCAGCAGCCACCCGACAGGGACCGGGGAGCTGTTTTTT
CASSHPTGTGELFF
>TRBV7-2|NA|TRBJ1-2|NA
TGTGCCAGCAGCTTGACGGGTCCTAGCTACACCTTC
CASSLTGPSYTF
>TRBV1|NA|TRBJ1-5|NA
TGCACCAGCAGCCAAGGCGTTATTCTAGATCAGCCCCAGCATTTT
CTSSQGVILDQPQHF
>TRBV7-2|TRBD1|TRBJ1-1|few
TGTGCCAGCAGCCGGGACAGGGTCGCTTTCTTT
CASSRDRVAFF
>TRBV2|NA|TRBJ2-3|NA
TGTGCCCTAGGTCCGGGGGTGGATACGCAGTATTTT
CALGPGVDTQYF
>TRBV30|NA|TRBJ1-5|NA
TGTGCCTGGGCACGGGGGGTTAGCAATCAGCCCCAGCATTTT
CAWARGVSNQPQHF
>TRBV19|NA|TRBJ1-1|NA
TGTGCCAGTAGTATTACAGGGTTCGGGAACACTGAAGCTTTCTTT
CASSITGFGNTEAFF
>TRBV6-6|NA|TRBJ1-5|few
TGTGCCTTGGGGACAAGCAATCAGCCCCAGCATTTT
CALGTSNQPQHF
>TRBV6-1|TRBD2|TRBJ2-7|NA
TGTGCCAGCAGTGAAGCGCCTAGCGGGGGGAGTAACTCCTACGAGCAGTACTTC
CASSEAPSGGSNSYEQYF
>TRBV2|NA|TRBJ2-1|few
TGTGCCAGCAGTGAAACGGGTGAGCAGTTCTTC
CASSETGEQFF
>TRBV2|TRBD1|TRBJ1-2|NA
TGTGCCAGCACCGCCGGGACAGGACGGGGTAACTATGGCTACACCTTC
CASTAGTGRGNYGYTF
>TRBV5-1|NA|TRBJ1-1|NA
TGCGCCAGCAGCTTGGTTTTGGAGTCCCTGAACACTGAAGCTTTCTTT
CASSLVLESLNTEAFF
>TRBV27|NA|TRBJ2-5|NA
TGTGCCAGCAGTTTAAACGGGGAGACCCAGTACTTC
CASSLNGETQYF
>TRBV5-1|NA|TRBJ1-3|NA
TGCGCCAGCAGCTTGGCGGGATATGGAAACACCATATATTTT
CASSLAGYGNTIYF
>TRBV7-9|TRBD2|TRBJ2-1|few
TGTGCCAGCAGCTTGGGAGCGGGGGAAGATGAGCAGTTCTTC
CASSLGAGEDEQFF
>TRBV19|NA|TRBJ1-6|NA
TGTGCCAGTAGTATATCGGCTTCGGGGAATTCACCCCTCCACTTT
CASSISASGNSPLHF
>TRBV10-3|NA|TRBJ2-1|NA
TGTGCCACCATGTCGCGGGATGAGCAGTTCTTC
CATMSRDEQFF
>TRBV6-5|TRBD2|TRBJ2-1|few
TGTGCCAGCAGTTACTCCCTACGGGAGGGGGATGAGCAGTTCTTC
CASSYSLREGDEQFF
>TRBV30|NA|TRBJ2-5|NA
TGTGCCTGGATTCGTCCCGGGGTTGGCCAAGAGACCCAGTACTTC
CAWIRPGVGQETQYF
>TRBV6-1|NA|TRBJ1-5|few
TGTGCCAGCAGTGAACTATTGGGAGGACATAGCAATCAGCCCCAGCATTTT
CASSELLGGHSNQPQHF
>TRBV30|NA|TRBJ2-5|NA
TGTGCCTGGAGTGTTGGGCAGGGTCAAGAGACCCAGTACTTC
CAWSVGQGQETQYF
>TRBV28|NA|TRBJ2-7|NA
TGTGCCAGCAGTTTCTTTGCAGGGACCTACGAGCAGTACTTC
CASSFFAGTYEQYF
>TRBV29-1|NA|TRBJ1-1|NA
TGCAGCCCGGGGGGGAACACTGAAGCTTTCTTT
CSPGGNTEAFF
>TRBV4-2|NA|TRBJ1-2|few
TGTGCCAGCAGCCAAGATTATGGAGAAGGTCACTATGGCTACACCTTC
CASSQDYGEGHYGYTF
>TRBV19|NA|TRBJ2-7|NA
TGTGCCAGTAGCGAGCGAGGCTTCTCCTACGAGCAGTACTTC
CASSERGFSYEQYF
>TRBV6-6|NA|TRBJ1-5|few
TGTGCCAGCAGTTACTACAGGGTTAGCAATCAGCCCCAGCATTTT
CASSYYRVSNQPQHF
>TRBV19|TRBD1|TRBJ1-1|NA
TGTGTCAGTAGTATCTCCGGGACAGGGATCACTGAAGCTTTCTTT
CVSSISGTGITEAFF
>TRBV18|NA|TRBJ2-2|once
TGTGCCAGCTCACCAATCCAATCGAACACCGGGGAGCTGTTTTTT
CASSPIQSNTGELFF
>TRBV2|NA|TRBJ1-5|many
TGTGCCAGCAGTGTCAGGGTCGCTCAGCCCCAGCATTTT
CASSVRVAQPQHF
>TRBV4-2|NA|TRBJ1-1|NA
TGTGCCAGCAGCCAAGACAGGGAGAACACTGAAGCTTTCTTT
CASSQDRENTEAFF
>TRBV14|TRBD1|TRBJ2-7|NA
TGTGCCAGCAGCCCGGACAGGCTTCGGCAGTACTTC
CASSPDRLRQYF
>TRBV7-6|NA|TRBJ1-6|NA
TGTGCCAGCAGCCGCACCGACAGCTATAATTCACCCCTCCACTTT
CASSRTDSYNSPLHF
>TRBV19|NA|TRBJ2-3|NA
TGTGCCAGTAGTAAAACCTCTTACAGGGACACAGATACGCAGTATTTT
CASSKTSYRDTDTQYF
>TRBV7-2|NA|TRBJ2-1|NA
TGTGCCAGCAGCGATGGACAGTACAATGAGCAGTTCTTC
CASSDGQYNEQFF